Presented here are 27 T cell receptor beta chains from one specimen sequenced in a study of shared clonotypes between healthy human individuals. TCRdb's copy holds only in-frame clones and misses some; the assay was immunoSEQ multiplex PCR. The data contain roughly 2,300,000 clones, roughly 92% of them singletons. The sequencing input was naive CD4+ T cells from PBMCs. As for subset: CD45RA+ positively selected. The receptors derive from a man aged 18 to 30 in good health. Some clones in this sample may be carry-over from other donors' samples.

For this clone: In the same sample, other DNA sequences code for this CDR3. The chain couples TRBV28 to TRBJ1-2, with TRBD1 matching 9 bases. Germline V lookup: CDR1 MDHEN, CDR2 SYDVKM. Trimming at V came to 6 bases and at J to 8 bases, leaving 7 bases not matched to a gene. CDR3 length: 13 amino acids. DNA for the CDR3: TGTGCCAGCAGCCTTACAGGGGGCGGCGGCTACACCTTC. Translation gives CASSLTGGGGYTF.

Written as DNA, the CDR3 is TGTGCCTGGAGTGTAGGCCCCTCCCCAGGTAGGGGCAATCAGCCCCAGCATTTT. Translation gives CAWSVGPSPGRGNQPQHF. The chain combines TRBV30 with TRBJ1-5, with D uncertain. Between the trimmed V and J ends, which lost 0 bases and 2 bases, there was a span of 20 bases. Germline-derived CDR1 and CDR2 are GTSNPN and SVGIG (reference sequence). There are 18 residues in the CDR3.

The V gene is TRBV2, the J gene TRBJ1-6, with no clear D. This CDR3 contains 14 residues. CDR1 is SNHLY and CDR2 is FYNNEI in the germline V gene. Between the trimmed V and J ends, which lost 7 bases and 6 bases, there was a span of 13 bases. CDR3 protein: CASNRYRANSPLHF. CDR3 sequence (DNA): TGTGCCAGCAATAGATACAGAGCTAATTCACCCCTCCACTTT.

This chain links TRBV5-6 with TRBJ2-2, with D perhaps matching TRBD2 (5 bases). The CDR3 covers 15 residues. V lost 2 bases and J lost 3, with 11 bases in between. CDR1 SGHDT and CDR2 YYEEEE come from the germline V gene. CDR3 nucleotides: TGTGCCAGCAGCTTCGGAGGTATTCACACCGGGGAGCTGTTTTTT. It yields the protein CASSFGGIHTGELFF.

V is TRBV5-4 and J is TRBJ1-2, with 8 bases aligning to TRBD1. The CDR3 extends over 16 amino acids. V shed 4 bases, J shed 3 bases, and the junction held 11 bases outside the gene matches. Germline CDR1 is SGHNT and CDR2 is YYREEE (reference sequence). CDR3 loop: CASSLAGTGSYYGYTF. CDR3 nucleotide sequence: TGTGCCAGCAGCCTTGCCGGGACAGGTTCTTACTATGGCTACACCTTC.

In regard to this clone: Other DNA sequences in this specimen translate into the identical CDR3. V usage is TRBV19 and J usage is TRBJ1-5; D ambiguous. V dropped 5 bases and J dropped 1 base, with 3 bases sitting between them. This CDR3 has 12 amino acids. Germline V gene lookup returns CDR1 LNHDA and CDR2 SQIVND (reference sequence). The CDR3 region is CASSPSNQPQHF. CDR3 bases: TGTGCCAGTAGTCCGAGCAATCAGCCCCAGCATTTT.

This clone was recorded only once. The CDR3: CASSRRTEQETQYF. CDR3 in DNA: TGTGCCAGCAGCCGACGGACAGAACAAGAGACCCAGTACTTC. The chain links TRBV7-9 to TRBJ2-5; tentatively, D is TRBD1 (6 bases). Germline CDR1 SEHNR, CDR2 FQNEAQ (reference sequence). This CDR3 has 14 residues. V was clipped by 5 bases and J by 2 bases, with 12 bases between them.

The V call is TRBV16, the J call TRBJ2-1; 12 bases are shared with TRBD1. V trimming: 6 bases; J trimming: 10 bases; junction bases outside the gene matches: 4. Germline V gene sequence: CDR1 KGHSY, CDR2 FQNENV. The CDR3 contains 13 residues. The CDR3 DNA reads TGTGCCAGCAGACGGGGACAGGGGGCCGAGCAGTTCTTC. Translation gives CASRRGQGAEQFF.

The rearrangement links TRBV7-2 to TRBJ2-1, with 7 positions matching TRBD2. Germline values: CDR1 SGHTA, CDR2 FQGNSA. The CDR3 sequence is 17 residues long. The junction had 15 bases not matched to a gene; V was cut back by 6 bases and J by 4 bases. DNA of the CDR3: TGTGCCAGCAGTCGTACACCCCCGGGACTAACTTACAATGAGCAGTTCTTC. As protein: CASSRTPPGLTYNEQFF. The full variable domain, rest sourced from reference TRBV7-2 and TRBJ2-1, is GAGVSQSPSNKVTEKGKDVELRCDPISGHTALYWYRQSLGQGLEFLIYFQGNSAPDKSGLPSDRFSAERTGGSVSTLTIQRTQQEDSAVYLCASSRTPPGLTYNEQFFGPGTRLTVL.

The CDR3 loop reads CASSLAGETDGYTF. The CDR3 DNA is TGCGCCAGCAGCTTAGCGGGGGAAACGGATGGCTACACCTTC. The chain couples TRBV5-1 to TRBJ1-2; possible D gene TRBD1, 5 bases. Germline CDR1 is SGHRS and CDR2 is YFSETQ. This CDR3 is built from 14 residues. Trimming took 2 bases from V and 6 from J, leaving 14 bases between them.

This clone was found once. This chain connects TRBV7-2 to TRBJ2-5; D possibly uses TRBD1 or TRBD2 (5 bases each). V was trimmed by 5 bases and J by 1 base, leaving 14 bases between them. The CDR3 length is 15 residues. CDR1 and CDR2 from the germline V gene are SGHTA and FQGNSA. CDR3 coding DNA: TGTGCCAGCAGCCCCCCCGCTGGGACCCAAGAGACCCAGTACTTC. Its protein product is CASSPPAGTQETQYF.

The V gene is TRBV9, the J gene TRBJ2-2, with D tentatively TRBD1 or TRBD2 (5 bases each). CDR1 is SGDLS and CDR2 is YYNGEE in the germline V gene. This CDR3 contains 17 residues. Trimming shortened V by 3 bases and J by 0 bases, and 15 bases separated the two germline ends. This CDR3 reads CASSAGPGPTNTGELFF. The CDR3 DNA reads as TGTGCCAGCAGCGCCGGACCGGGACCTACGAACACCGGGGAGCTGTTTTTT.

The CDR3 nucleotides read TGCGCCAGCAGCGCGGCGGGAGCTAGCGGGATCACCTACGAGCAGTACTTC. Amino acids: CASSAAGASGITYEQYF. The chain combines TRBV5-1 with TRBJ2-7; 9 bases are a match to TRBD2. J gave up 2 bases and V 4 bases, and 13 bases lay outside the gene matches. Germline values: CDR1 SGHRS, CDR2 YFSETQ. The CDR3 runs to 17 residues.

CDR3 in amino acids: CASSESGNYYEQYF. The CDR3 DNA reads TGTGCCAGCAGTGAATCAGGGAACTACTACGAGCAGTACTTC. This chain links TRBV6-1 with TRBJ2-7; D might be TRBD1 (5 bases). The V gene's germline CDR1 is MNHNS and CDR2 SASEGT. The CDR3 spans 14 residues. The V and J ends lost 2 bases and 3 bases respectively, with 11 bases between them.

This chain connects TRBV4-1 to TRBJ2-1; tentative D call: TRBD2 (5 bases). Trimming removed 1 base from V and 10 bases from J, with 11 bases in between. Germline V gives CDR1 MGHRA, CDR2 YSYEKL. The CDR3 runs to 13 residues. CDR3 loop: CASSQVLGGEQFF. DNA for the CDR3: TGCGCCAGCAGCCAAGTTCTCGGAGGAGAGCAGTTCTTC.

Here the CDR3 DNA reads TGCGCCAGCAGCTTGGCGGAGTCCGCGAACACCGGGGAGCTGTTTTTT. Amino acid sequence: CASSLAESANTGELFF. The chain recombines TRBV5-1 with TRBJ2-2; D gene uncertain. V lost 0 bases and J lost 0, with 9 bases in between. The CDR3 length is 16 residues. In germline, CDR1 is SGHRS, CDR2 YFSETQ.

As regards this clone: In the same sample, other DNA sequences code for this CDR3. The gene calls are TRBV9 and TRBJ2-6; perhaps D is TRBD1 or TRBD2 (5 bases each). The CDR3 sequence is 15 residues long. Trimming removed 5 bases from V and 1 base from J, with 10 bases in between. The V gene's germline CDR1 is SGDLS and CDR2 YYNGEE. The CDR3 loop is CASRRGDSGANVLTF. Here the CDR3 DNA reads TGTGCCAGCAGGCGAGGGGATTCTGGGGCCAACGTCCTGACTTTC.

This clone was found a few times. V gene TRBV7-9 combines with J gene TRBJ1-2; the match to TRBD1 covers 7 bases. Trimming took 3 bases from V and 8 from J; bases not matched to a gene: 9. This CDR3 has 14 residues. The germline V gene has CDR1 SEHNR and CDR2 FQNEAQ (reference sequence). The CDR3: CASSLGAGGVGYTF. Here the CDR3 DNA reads TGTGCCAGCAGCTTGGGAGCAGGGGGAGTAGGCTACACCTTC. The variable domain in full, completed from reference TRBV7-9 and TRBJ1-2, reads DTGVSQNPRHKITKRGQNVTFRCDPISEHNRLYWYRQTLGQGPEFLTYFQNEAQLEKSRLLSDRFSAERPKGSFSTLEIQRTEQGDSAMYLCASSLGAGGVGYTFGSGTRLTVV.

This chain uses TRBV5-1 with TRBJ2-1; D perhaps matches TRBD2 (6 bases). The germline V gene encodes CDR1 SGHRS and CDR2 YFSETQ. Trimming shortened V by 4 bases and J by 8 bases, and 25 bases separated the two germline ends. This CDR3 is 17 amino acids long. The CDR3 nucleotides read TGCGCCAGCAGCCTCGTGGGACTGGGGCTCCTAATCGATGAGCAGTTCTTC. Residues: CASSLVGLGLLIDEQFF.

To note about this clone: This CDR3 is also generated by other DNA sequences in the sample. The rearrangement links TRBV7-3 to TRBJ2-7, with D unclear. Germline CDR1 is SGHTA and CDR2 is FQGTGA. Trimming took 3 bases from V and 0 from J, leaving 6 bases between them. This CDR3 comprises 13 residues. CDR3 sequence (DNA): TGTGCCAGCAGCTTGGGTAACTCCTACGAGCAGTACTTC. Translated, it gives CASSLGNSYEQYF.

The CDR3 loop reads CASRSGRNTEAFF. The CDR3 nucleotides are TGTGCCAGCAGATCCGGGAGGAACACTGAAGCTTTCTTT. The chain recombines TRBV6-5 with TRBJ1-1, with D unclear. Germline V gene data show CDR1 as MNHEY and CDR2 as SVGAGI. V lost 6 bases to trimming and J lost 1 base, with 9 bases between them. This CDR3 has 13 residues.

The chain links TRBV6-6 to TRBJ1-3; D remains ambiguous. V was clipped by 2 bases and J by 4 bases, with 9 bases between them. The CDR3 has 14 amino acids. Germline V CDR1 and CDR2: MNHNY, SVGAGI (reference sequence). The CDR3 DNA sequence: TGTGCCAGCAGTTACCGACATGCCGGAAACACCATATATTTT. Translated, it gives CASSYRHAGNTIYF.

This chain links TRBV28 with TRBJ2-7; TRBD2 aligns across 7 bases. The V segment lost 3 bases and the J segment 7 bases; nucleotides outside the gene matches: 12. The CDR3 has 15 amino acids. Germline CDR1 and CDR2: MDHEN and SYDVKM. CDR3 in amino acids: CASSFRRDYDTEQYF. Written as DNA, the CDR3 is TGTGCCAGCAGTTTTAGGCGGGACTATGATACGGAGCAGTACTTC.

The V call is TRBV28, the J call TRBJ2-5, with TRBD1 matching over 8 bases. The germline CDR1 and CDR2 sequences are MDHEN and SYDVKM. The CDR3 consists of 15 residues. V trimming: 7 bases; J trimming: 7 bases; junction bases outside the gene matches: 14. CDR3 sequence reads: CASTPTGALGGTQYF. The CDR3, as DNA: TGTGCCAGCACCCCGACAGGGGCTCTTGGCGGGACCCAGTACTTC.

A note on this clone: Other DNA variants within this sample encode the same CDR3. This rearrangement joins TRBV7-3 to TRBJ2-1, with D possibly being TRBD1 (6 bases). The V end was cut by 5 bases, the J end by 2 bases, with 13 bases between. Germline CDR1 reads SGHTA; CDR2 reads FQGTGA. This CDR3 has 15 residues. CDR3 nucleotide sequence: TGTGCCAGCAGCCAGGGGCTAGCAGCCTACAATGAGCAGTTCTTC. As protein: CASSQGLAAYNEQFF.

The chain joins TRBV7-9 to TRBJ2-7; weak D call: TRBD2 (10 bases). The CDR3 has 19 amino acids. Germline-derived CDR1 and CDR2 are SEHNR and FQNEAQ (reference sequence). The V gene lost 5 bases and the J gene lost 3 bases, with 29 bases spanning the gap. In DNA form, the CDR3 reads TGTGCCAGCAGCCCGGGGACAGGGACAAGCGGGAGGGCCGTCTACGAGCAGTACTTC. It codes for CASSPGTGTSGRAVYEQYF. Complete variable domain (other parts from reference TRBV7-9 and TRBJ2-7): DTGVSQNPRHKITKRGQNVTFRCDPISEHNRLYWYRQTLGQGPEFLTYFQNEAQLEKSRLLSDRFSAERPKGSFSTLEIQRTEQGDSAMYLCASSPGTGTSGRAVYEQYFGPGTRLTVT.

The chain has TRBV6-5 and TRBJ2-7; the match to TRBD2 covers 7 bases. The CDR3 has 12 amino acids. With 6 bases clipped from V and 4 bases from J, the junction kept 3 bases outside the gene matches. The germline V gene encodes CDR1 MNHEY and CDR2 SVGAGI. This chain's CDR3 is CASSPGGYEQYF. CDR3 nucleotide sequence: TGTGCCAGCAGCCCCGGGGGGTACGAGCAGTACTTC.